One sample yielded the 5 T cell receptor beta chains listed below, sequenced in a study of blood T cell repertoires in COVID-19. Generated by immunoSEQ multiplex PCR, the TCRdb table keeps only in-frame clones and is missing some. This sample has about 250,000 clones, with 86% found just once. The sample taken for sequencing was peripheral blood. The receptors come from a woman aged 55-75 years who had recovered from COVID-19.

The chain joins TRBV9 to TRBJ1-4; 8 bases align to TRBD1. The germline gives CDR1 SGDLS, CDR2 YYNGEE. This CDR3 has 15 amino acids. Trimming took 3 bases from V and 5 from J; bases not matched to a gene: 6. The chain's CDR3 is CASSAQGALNEKLFF. CDR3 nucleotides: TGTGCCAGCAGCGCCCAGGGGGCTCTGAATGAAAAACTGTTTTTT.

The chain carries TRBV28 and TRBJ1-5, with D perhaps TRBD1 (6 bases). V gave up 6 bases and J gave up 2 bases, with 14 bases separating them. The CDR3 extends over 15 amino acids. CDR1 and CDR2 from the germline V gene are MDHEN and SYDVKM. In DNA form, the CDR3 reads TGTGCCAGCAGCCAAGACAGGTTGGGCAATCAGCCCCAGCATTTT. Amino acid sequence: CASSQDRLGNQPQHF.

The chain combines TRBV5-1 with TRBJ2-7, with D possibly being TRBD1 (6 bases). Germline CDR1 reads SGHRS; CDR2 reads YFSETQ. The CDR3 length is 15 residues. V lost 2 bases, J lost 2 bases, and 14 bases lay in between. Written as DNA, the CDR3 is TGCGCCAGCAGCTTTACCAGCTCAGGGGCCTACGAGCAGTACTTC. Amino acid sequence: CASSFTSSGAYEQYF.

The chain combines TRBV12-3 or TRBV12-4 with TRBJ1-5, with D hard to call. The CDR3 has 13 residues. Trimming took off 3 bases at V and 6 bases at J, with 9 bases between the two ends. In nucleotides, the CDR3 is TGTGCCAGCAGTTTGGAGTCTGGTCAGCCCCAGCATTTT. It codes for CASSLESGQPQHF.

In DNA, the CDR3 is TGTGCCAGCAGTAAACAGGGCTACGAGCAGTACTTC. Translated: CASSKQGYEQYF. This sequence joins TRBV6-6 and TRBJ2-7; D may be TRBD1 (6 bases). The CDR3 consists of 12 residues. Germline CDR1 reads MNHNY; CDR2 reads SVGAGI (reference sequence). V was clipped by 5 bases and J by 3 bases, with 8 bases between them.